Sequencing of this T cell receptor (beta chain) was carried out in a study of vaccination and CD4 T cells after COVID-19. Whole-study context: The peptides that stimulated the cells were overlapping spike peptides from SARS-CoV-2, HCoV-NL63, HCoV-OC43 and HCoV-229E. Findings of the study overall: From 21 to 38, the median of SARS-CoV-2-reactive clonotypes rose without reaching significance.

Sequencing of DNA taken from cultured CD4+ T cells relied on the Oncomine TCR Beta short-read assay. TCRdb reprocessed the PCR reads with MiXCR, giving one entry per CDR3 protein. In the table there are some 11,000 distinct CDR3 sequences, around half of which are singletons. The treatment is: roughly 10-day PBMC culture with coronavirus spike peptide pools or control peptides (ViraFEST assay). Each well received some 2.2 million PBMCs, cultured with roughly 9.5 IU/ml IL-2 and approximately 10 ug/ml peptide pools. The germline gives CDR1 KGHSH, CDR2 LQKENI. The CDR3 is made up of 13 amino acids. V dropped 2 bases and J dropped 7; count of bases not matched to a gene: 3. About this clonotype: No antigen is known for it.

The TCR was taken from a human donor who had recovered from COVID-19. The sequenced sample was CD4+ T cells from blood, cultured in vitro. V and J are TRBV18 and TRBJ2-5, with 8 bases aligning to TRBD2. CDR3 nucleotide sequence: TGTGCCAGCTCACCAGACCGGGAGGGGACCCAGTACTTC. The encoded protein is CASSPDREGTQYF.